Listed below are T cell receptor beta chains from one sample, sequenced in a study of blood T cell repertoires in COVID-19. Some clones are missing from TCRdb's copy, which holds only in-frame ones; the method was immunoSEQ multiplex PCR. Here the sample spans about 160,000 clones, about 86% being singletons. The sequencing input was peripheral blood. The receptors originated from a woman aged 70-85 years with acute or convalescent COVID-19. Both conserved end residues are part of each CDR3. The order of the fields is J gene, clone size, D gene, V gene, CDR3 protein, CDR3 DNA. D genes are given only for firm matches. Not all rows give a size; the values are once, few, many and, for expanded clones, a class.

>TRBJ1-2|-|TRBD1|TRBV24-1
CATSDLGQDYGYTF
TGTGCCACCAGTGATTTGGGACAGGACTATGGCTACACCTTC
>TRBJ2-3|-|TRBD1|TRBV5-1
CASSIDRGGTDTQYF
TGCGCCAGCAGCATAGACAGGGGGGGAACAGATACGCAGTATTTT
>TRBJ2-1|once|TRBD2|TRBV4-1
CASKASGPYNEQFF
TGCGCCAGCAAGGCTAGCGGACCCTACAATGAGCAGTTCTTC
>TRBJ2-1|-|TRBD2|TRBV5-1
CASSLDLGGREQFF
TGCGCCAGCAGCTTGGACTTGGGCGGGAGGGAGCAGTTCTTC
>TRBJ1-1|once|-|TRBV9
CASSVSPGHQGTEAFF
TGTGCCAGCAGCGTGTCACCGGGACACCAAGGGACTGAAGCTTTCTTT
>TRBJ2-7|once|TRBD1|TRBV2
CASSFFPGQSYEQYF
TGTGCCAGCAGTTTCTTTCCGGGACAGAGCTACGAGCAGTACTTC
>TRBJ2-1|-|-|TRBV5-5
CASSWGPRRLDEQFF
TGTGCCAGCAGCTGGGGGCCCCGCCGGCTGGATGAGCAGTTCTTC
>TRBJ2-7|-|TRBD1|TRBV5-6
CASSWGQGAKEQYF
TGTGCCAGCAGCTGGGGACAGGGGGCGAAAGAGCAGTACTTC
>TRBJ2-1|-|-|TRBV6-1
CASSDWGLNSYNEQFF
TGTGCCAGCAGTGATTGGGGACTTAACTCCTACAATGAGCAGTTCTTC
>TRBJ2-3|-|TRBD2|TRBV27
CASSLTSGGASDTQYF
TGTGCCAGCAGTCTGACTAGCGGGGGGGCGTCAGATACGCAGTATTTT
>TRBJ2-5|-|TRBD2|TRBV5-1
CASSPQTSGRQETQYF
TGCGCCAGCAGCCCGCAGACTAGCGGGAGACAAGAGACCCAGTACTTC
>TRBJ1-3|-|-|TRBV7-8
CASSSGQSPGNTIYF
TGTGCCAGCAGCTCCGGACAGTCTCCAGGAAACACCATATATTTT
>TRBJ2-7|-|-|TRBV7-2
CASSPASPTSEQYF
TGTGCCAGCAGCCCCGCCTCCCCTACCTCCGAGCAGTACTTC
>TRBJ1-2|-|-|TRBV6-5
CASSYRSGYGYTF
TGTGCCAGCAGTTACCGGTCCGGCTATGGCTACACCTTC
>TRBJ1-3|-|TRBD1|TRBV9
CASSVSSGTGALSGNTIYF
TGTGCCAGCAGCGTCAGTTCCGGGACAGGGGCATTATCTGGAAACACCATATATTTT
>TRBJ2-1|-|TRBD1|TRBV5-1
CASSSTGVRYNEQFF
TGCGCCAGCAGCTCTACAGGGGTTAGGTACAATGAGCAGTTCTTC
>TRBJ2-1|-|TRBD2|TRBV7-9
CASSLGTSDEQFF
TGTGCCAGCAGCTTGGGGACTAGCGATGAGCAGTTCTTC
>TRBJ1-2|few|TRBD1|TRBV6-6
CASEDRNYGYTF
TGTGCCAGCGAGGACAGGAACTATGGCTACACCTTC
>TRBJ2-7|-|-|TRBV30
CAWSQQARFYEQYF
TGTGCCTGGAGTCAACAGGCCCGTTTCTACGAGCAGTACTTC
>TRBJ1-3|-|TRBD1|TRBV7-2
CASSQTRIGTGRSGNTIYF
TGTGCCAGCAGCCAAACCCGGATCGGGACAGGGAGATCTGGAAACACCATATATTTT
>TRBJ2-2|-|TRBD1|TRBV18
CASSTWDRNTGELFF
TGTGCCAGCTCAACCTGGGACAGGAACACCGGGGAGCTGTTTTTT
>TRBJ1-4|-|TRBD1|TRBV13
CASSFSQGAHEKLFF
TGTGCCAGCAGCTTTTCGCAGGGGGCGCATGAAAAACTGTTTTTT
>TRBJ2-2|-|-|TRBV7-9
CASSPSGTLNTGELFF
TGTGCCAGCAGCCCTTCCGGGACACTGAACACCGGGGAGCTGTTTTTT
>TRBJ1-2|-|-|TRBV25-1
CASSLGGYGYTF
TGTGCCAGCAGCCTAGGGGGCTATGGCTACACCTTC
>TRBJ2-5|-|-|TRBV20-1
CSASWAETQYF
TGCAGTGCTAGTTGGGCAGAGACCCAGTACTTC
>TRBJ2-3|-|TRBD1|TRBV19
CASTFTGVDTQYF
TGTGCCAGTACCTTCACAGGGGTAGATACGCAGTATTTT
>TRBJ1-6|-|TRBD1|TRBV19
CASSTTGGNSPLHF
TGTGCCAGTAGTACAACAGGGGGTAATTCACCCCTCCACTTT
>TRBJ1-6|few|-|TRBV28
CASSLRGAGNSPLHF
TGTGCCAGCAGTTTACGGGGGGCAGGGAATTCACCCCTCCACTTT
>TRBJ2-2|-|-|TRBV7-9
CASSFPFGELFF
TGTGCCAGCAGCTTCCCTTTCGGGGAGCTGTTTTTT
>TRBJ1-1|-|-|TRBV7-8
CASSFSTGQANTEAFF
TGTGCCAGCAGCTTTAGTACAGGGCAGGCGAACACTGAAGCTTTCTTT
>TRBJ2-2|-|TRBD1|TRBV6-5
CASSPDRGYTGELFF
TGTGCCAGCAGTCCCGACAGGGGCTACACCGGGGAGCTGTTTTTT
>TRBJ2-7|-|-|TRBV20-1
CSASWAGTYEQYF
TGCAGTGCTAGTTGGGCGGGCACCTACGAGCAGTACTTC